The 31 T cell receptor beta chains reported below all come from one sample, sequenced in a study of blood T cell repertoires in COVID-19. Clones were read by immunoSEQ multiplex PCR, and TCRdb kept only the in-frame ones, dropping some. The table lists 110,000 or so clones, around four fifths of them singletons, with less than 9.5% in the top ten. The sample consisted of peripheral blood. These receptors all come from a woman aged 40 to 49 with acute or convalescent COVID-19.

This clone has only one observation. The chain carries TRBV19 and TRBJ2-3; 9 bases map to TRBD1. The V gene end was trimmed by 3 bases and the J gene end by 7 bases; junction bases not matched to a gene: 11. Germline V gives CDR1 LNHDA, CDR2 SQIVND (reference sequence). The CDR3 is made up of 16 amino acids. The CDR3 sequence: CASSILGTGNQNTQYF. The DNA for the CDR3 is TGTGCCAGTAGTATCCTAGGGACAGGGAACCAAAATACGCAGTATTTT.

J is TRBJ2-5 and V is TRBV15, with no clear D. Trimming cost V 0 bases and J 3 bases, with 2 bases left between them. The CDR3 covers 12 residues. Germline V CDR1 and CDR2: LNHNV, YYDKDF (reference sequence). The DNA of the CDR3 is TGTGCCACCAGCAGAGACAAAGAGACCCAGTACTTC. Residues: CATSRDKETQYF.

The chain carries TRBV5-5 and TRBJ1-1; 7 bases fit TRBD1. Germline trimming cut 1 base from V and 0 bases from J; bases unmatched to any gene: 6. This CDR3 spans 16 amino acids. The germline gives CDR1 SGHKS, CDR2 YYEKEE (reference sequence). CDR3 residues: CASSLTGTAMNTEAFF. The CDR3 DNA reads TGTGCCAGCAGCTTGACTGGGACAGCGATGAACACTGAAGCTTTCTTT.

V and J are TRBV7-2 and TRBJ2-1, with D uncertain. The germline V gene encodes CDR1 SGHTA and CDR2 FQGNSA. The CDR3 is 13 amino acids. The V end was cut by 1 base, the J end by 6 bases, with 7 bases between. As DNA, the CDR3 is TGTGCCAGCAGCTTAGTGGAGCGCAATGAGCAGTTCTTC. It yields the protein CASSLVERNEQFF.

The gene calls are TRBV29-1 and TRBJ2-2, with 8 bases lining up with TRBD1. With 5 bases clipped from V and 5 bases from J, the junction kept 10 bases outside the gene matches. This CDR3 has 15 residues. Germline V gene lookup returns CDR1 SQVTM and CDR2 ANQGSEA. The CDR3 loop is CSVILTGALTGELFF. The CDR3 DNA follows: TGCAGCGTTATTTTGACAGGGGCCCTAACCGGGGAGCTGTTTTTT.

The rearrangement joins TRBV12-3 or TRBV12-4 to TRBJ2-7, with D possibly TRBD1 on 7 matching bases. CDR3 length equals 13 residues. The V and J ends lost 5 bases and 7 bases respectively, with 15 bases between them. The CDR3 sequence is CASSRRQGGEQYF. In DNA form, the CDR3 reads TGTGCCAGCAGTAGGCGCCAGGGGGGAGAGCAGTACTTC.

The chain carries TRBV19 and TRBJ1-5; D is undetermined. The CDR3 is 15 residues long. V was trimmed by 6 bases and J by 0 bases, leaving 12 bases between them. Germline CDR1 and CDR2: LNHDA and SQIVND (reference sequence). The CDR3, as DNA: TGTGCCAGTAGCATGACGGGGAGTAGCAATCAGCCCCAGCATTTT. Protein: CASSMTGSSNQPQHF. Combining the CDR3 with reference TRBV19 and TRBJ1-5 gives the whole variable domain DGGITQSPKYLFRKEGQNVTLSCEQNLNHDAMYWYRQDPGQGLRLIYYSQIVNDFQKGDIAEGYSVSREKKESFPLTVTSAQKNPTAFYLCASSMTGSSNQPQHFGDGTRLSIL.

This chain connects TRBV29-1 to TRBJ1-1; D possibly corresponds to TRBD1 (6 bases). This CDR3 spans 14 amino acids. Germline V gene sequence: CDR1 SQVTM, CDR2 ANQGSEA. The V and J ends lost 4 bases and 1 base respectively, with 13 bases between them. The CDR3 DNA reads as TGCAGCGTTGGGTCCGGGACAACGAACACTGAAGCTTTCTTT. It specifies CSVGSGTTNTEAFF.

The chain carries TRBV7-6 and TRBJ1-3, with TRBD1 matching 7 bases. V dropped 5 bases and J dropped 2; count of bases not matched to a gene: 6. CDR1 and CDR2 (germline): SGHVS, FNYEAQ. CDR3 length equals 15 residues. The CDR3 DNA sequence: TGTGCCAGCAGCCGGACAGGTTCGCCTGGAAACACCATATATTTT. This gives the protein CASSRTGSPGNTIYF.

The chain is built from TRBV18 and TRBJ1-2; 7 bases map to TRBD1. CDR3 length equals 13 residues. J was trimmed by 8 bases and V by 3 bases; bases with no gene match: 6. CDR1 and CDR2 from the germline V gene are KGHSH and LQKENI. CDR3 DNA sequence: TGTGCCAGCTCACCCCGGGACAGCGGAGGCTACACCTTC. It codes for CASSPRDSGGYTF.

The CDR3 loop reads CASSLDRFSEQYF. For the CDR3, the DNA is TGCGCCAGCAGCTTGGACAGGTTTAGCGAGCAGTACTTC. The chain recombines TRBV5-1 with TRBJ2-7; D may be TRBD1 (5 bases). The CDR3 is made up of 13 amino acids. The V end lost 0 bases, the J end lost 6 bases, and 10 bases lay between the germline ends. Germline loops: CDR1 SGHRS, CDR2 YFSETQ.

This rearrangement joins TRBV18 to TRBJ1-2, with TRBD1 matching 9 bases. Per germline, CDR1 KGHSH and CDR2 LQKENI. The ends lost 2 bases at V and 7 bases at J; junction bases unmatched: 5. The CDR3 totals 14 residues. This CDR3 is CASSPNRGLAGYTF. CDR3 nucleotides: TGTGCCAGCTCACCAAACAGGGGGCTCGCTGGCTACACCTTC.

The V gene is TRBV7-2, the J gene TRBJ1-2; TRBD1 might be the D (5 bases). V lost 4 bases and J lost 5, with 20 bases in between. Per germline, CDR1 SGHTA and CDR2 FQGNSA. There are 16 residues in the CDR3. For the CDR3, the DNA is TGTGCCAGCAGCTCAGGCCGACAGTTACTTTCATATGGCTACACCTTC. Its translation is CASSSGRQLLSYGYTF.

The CDR3 here is CASRSGADNEQFF. CDR3 bases: TGTGCCAGCCGCAGCGGGGCCGACAATGAGCAGTTCTTC. V is TRBV27 and J is TRBJ2-1; 7 positions match TRBD2. The CDR3 runs 13 residues. V was pared by 8 bases and J by 5 bases, with 6 bases of the junction left unmatched. Germline values: CDR1 MNHEY, CDR2 SMNVEV (reference sequence).

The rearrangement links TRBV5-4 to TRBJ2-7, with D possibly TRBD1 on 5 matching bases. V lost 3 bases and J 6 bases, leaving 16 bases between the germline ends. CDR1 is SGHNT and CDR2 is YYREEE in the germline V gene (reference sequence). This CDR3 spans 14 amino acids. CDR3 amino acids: CASSSQSTGFEQYF. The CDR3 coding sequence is TGTGCCAGCAGCTCCCAGTCAACAGGATTCGAGCAGTACTTC.

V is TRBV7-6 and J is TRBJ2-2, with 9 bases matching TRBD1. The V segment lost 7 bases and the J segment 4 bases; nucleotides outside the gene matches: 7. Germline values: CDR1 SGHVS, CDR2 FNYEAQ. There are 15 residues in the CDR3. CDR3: CASKTGTGSTGELFF. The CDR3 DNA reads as TGTGCCAGCAAGACCGGGACAGGGAGCACCGGGGAGCTGTTTTTT.

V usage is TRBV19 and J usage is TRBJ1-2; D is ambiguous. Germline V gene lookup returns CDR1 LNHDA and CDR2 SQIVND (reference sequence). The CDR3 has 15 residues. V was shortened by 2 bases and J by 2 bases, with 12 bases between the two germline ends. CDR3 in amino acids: CASSIIDSLNYGYTF. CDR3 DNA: TGTGCCAGTAGTATAATAGACTCCCTAAACTATGGCTACACCTTC.

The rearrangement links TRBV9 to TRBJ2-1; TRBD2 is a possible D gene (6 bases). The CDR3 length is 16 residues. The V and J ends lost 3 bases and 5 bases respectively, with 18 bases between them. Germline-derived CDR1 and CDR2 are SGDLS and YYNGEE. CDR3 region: CASSGLEGLINNEQFF. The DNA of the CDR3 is TGTGCCAGCAGCGGCTTAGAGGGACTTATCAACAATGAGCAGTTCTTC.

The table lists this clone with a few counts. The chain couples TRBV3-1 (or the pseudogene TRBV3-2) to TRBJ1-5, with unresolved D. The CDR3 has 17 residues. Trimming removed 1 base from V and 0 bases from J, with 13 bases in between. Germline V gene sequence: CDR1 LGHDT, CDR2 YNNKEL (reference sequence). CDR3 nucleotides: TGTGCCAGCAGCCAAGGTTGGGCCGTGAATAGCAATCAGCCCCAGCATTTT. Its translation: CASSQGWAVNSNQPQHF.

CDR3 sequence (DNA): TGTGCCAGCAGCCCTAGCGGGGGGAACACAGATACGCAGTATTTT. This translates into CASSPSGGNTDTQYF. This sequence joins TRBV3-1 (or the pseudogene TRBV3-2) and TRBJ2-3; TRBD2 matches 11 bases. This CDR3 contains 15 residues. Germline lookup yields CDR1 LGHDT and CDR2 YNNKEL (reference sequence). With 4 bases clipped from V and 2 bases from J, the junction kept 2 bases outside the gene matches.

The CDR3 nucleotides are TGTGCCAGCAGCTTGGATAGGGGGGGACCGGAGCAGTTCTTC. Its protein is CASSLDRGGPEQFF. The chain couples TRBV5-4 to TRBJ2-1, with TRBD2 as a possible D gene (7 bases). The V gene lost 0 bases and the J gene lost 10 bases, with 14 bases spanning the gap. CDR3 size: 14 residues. CDR1 and CDR2 from the germline V gene are SGHNT and YYREEE (reference sequence).

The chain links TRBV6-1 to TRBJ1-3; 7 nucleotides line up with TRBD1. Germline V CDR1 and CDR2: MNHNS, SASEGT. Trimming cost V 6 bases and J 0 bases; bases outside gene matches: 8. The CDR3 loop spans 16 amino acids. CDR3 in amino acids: CASRENRGGSGNTIYF. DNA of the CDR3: TGTGCCAGCAGAGAAAACAGGGGCGGCTCTGGAAACACCATATATTTT.

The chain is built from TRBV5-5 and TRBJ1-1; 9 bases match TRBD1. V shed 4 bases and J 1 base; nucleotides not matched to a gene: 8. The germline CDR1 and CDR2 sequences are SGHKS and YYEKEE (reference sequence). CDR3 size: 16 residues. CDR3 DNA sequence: TGTGCCAGCAGCGAAGGGACAGGGAGAGGGAACACTGAAGCTTTCTTT. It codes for CASSEGTGRGNTEAFF.

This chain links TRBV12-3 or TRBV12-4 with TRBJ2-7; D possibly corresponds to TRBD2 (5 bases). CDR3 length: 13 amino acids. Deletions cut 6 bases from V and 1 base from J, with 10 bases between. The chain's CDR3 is CASRLTGSYEQYF. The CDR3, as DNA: TGTGCCAGCAGGTTGACGGGGTCCTACGAGCAGTACTTC.

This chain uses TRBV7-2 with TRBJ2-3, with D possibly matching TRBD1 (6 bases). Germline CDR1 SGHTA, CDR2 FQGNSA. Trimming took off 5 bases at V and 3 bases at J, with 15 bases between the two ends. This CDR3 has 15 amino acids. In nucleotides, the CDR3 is TGTGCCAGCAGCCTTAGGGGGAGAGGGACAGATACGCAGTATTTT. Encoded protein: CASSLRGRGTDTQYF.

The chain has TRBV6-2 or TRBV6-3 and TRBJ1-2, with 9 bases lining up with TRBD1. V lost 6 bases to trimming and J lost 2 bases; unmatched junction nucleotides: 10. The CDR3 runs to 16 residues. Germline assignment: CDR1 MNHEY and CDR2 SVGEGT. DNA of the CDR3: TGTGCCAGCAGCCCTACACCCGGGACAGGGAACTATGGCTACACCTTC. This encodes CASSPTPGTGNYGYTF.

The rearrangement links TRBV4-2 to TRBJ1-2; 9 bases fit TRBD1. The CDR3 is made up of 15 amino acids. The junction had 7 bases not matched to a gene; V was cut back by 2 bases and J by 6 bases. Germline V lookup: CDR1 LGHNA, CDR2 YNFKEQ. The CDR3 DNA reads TGTGCCAGCAGCCAACCCGGGACAGGGCTACATGGCTACACCTTC. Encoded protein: CASSQPGTGLHGYTF.

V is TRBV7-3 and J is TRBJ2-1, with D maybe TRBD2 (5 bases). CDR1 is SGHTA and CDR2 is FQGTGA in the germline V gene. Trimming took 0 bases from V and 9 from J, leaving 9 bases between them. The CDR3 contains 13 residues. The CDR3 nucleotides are TGTGCCAGCAGCTTAACAGAGGGAACTGAGCAGTTCTTC. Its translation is CASSLTEGTEQFF.

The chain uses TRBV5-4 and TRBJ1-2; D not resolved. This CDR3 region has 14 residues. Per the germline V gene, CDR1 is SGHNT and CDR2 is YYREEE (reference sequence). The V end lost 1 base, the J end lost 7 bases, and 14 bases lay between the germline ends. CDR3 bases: TGTGCCAGCAGCTTGCCGGACGGGAGGAGTGGCTACACCTTC. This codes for CASSLPDGRSGYTF.

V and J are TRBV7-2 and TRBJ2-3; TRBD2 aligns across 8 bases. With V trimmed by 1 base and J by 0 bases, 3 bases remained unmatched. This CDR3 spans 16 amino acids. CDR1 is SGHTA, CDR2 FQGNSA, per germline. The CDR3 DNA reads TGTGCCAGCAGCTTAGGGTTAGCGGGGAGCACAGATACGCAGTATTTT. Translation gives CASSLGLAGSTDTQYF.

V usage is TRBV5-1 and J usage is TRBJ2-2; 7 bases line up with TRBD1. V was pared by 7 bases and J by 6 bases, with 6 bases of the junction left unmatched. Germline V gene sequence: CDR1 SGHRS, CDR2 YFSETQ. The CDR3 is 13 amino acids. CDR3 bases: TGCGCCAGCGCATTCCAGGGGGCCGGGGAGCTGTTTTTT. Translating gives CASAFQGAGELFF.